This T cell receptor beta chain was sequenced in a study of blood T cell repertoires in COVID-19. This clone was counted once. Produced via immunoSEQ multiplex PCR; TCRdb's table is partial and in-frame only. The repertoire holds approximately 110,000 clones, with less than 75% as singletons. The V gene end was trimmed by 1 base and the J gene end by 12 bases; junction bases not matched to a gene: 17. The CDR3 loop spans 17 amino acids. Germline V gene data show CDR1 as SEHNR and CDR2 as FQNEAQ (reference sequence). The TCR was taken from a human donor with acute or convalescent COVID-19. The donor label of this sample is uncertain. Sequencing was performed on peripheral blood. The chain employs TRBV7-9 and TRBJ2-1; TRBD2 aligns across 8 bases. In DNA, the CDR3 is TGTGCCAGCAGCTTAGTCGCCAGCGGGGGCTACAATGAGTGGCAGTTCTTC. The encoded protein is CASSLVASGGYNEWQFF. The entire variable domain, with the rest obtained from reference TRBV7-9 and TRBJ2-1, is as follows: DTGVSQNPRHKITKRGQNVTFRCDPISEHNRLYWYRQTLGQGPEFLTYFQNEAQLEKSRLLSDRFSAERPKGSFSTLEIQRTEQGDSAMYLCASSLVASGGYNEWQFFGPGTRLTVL.